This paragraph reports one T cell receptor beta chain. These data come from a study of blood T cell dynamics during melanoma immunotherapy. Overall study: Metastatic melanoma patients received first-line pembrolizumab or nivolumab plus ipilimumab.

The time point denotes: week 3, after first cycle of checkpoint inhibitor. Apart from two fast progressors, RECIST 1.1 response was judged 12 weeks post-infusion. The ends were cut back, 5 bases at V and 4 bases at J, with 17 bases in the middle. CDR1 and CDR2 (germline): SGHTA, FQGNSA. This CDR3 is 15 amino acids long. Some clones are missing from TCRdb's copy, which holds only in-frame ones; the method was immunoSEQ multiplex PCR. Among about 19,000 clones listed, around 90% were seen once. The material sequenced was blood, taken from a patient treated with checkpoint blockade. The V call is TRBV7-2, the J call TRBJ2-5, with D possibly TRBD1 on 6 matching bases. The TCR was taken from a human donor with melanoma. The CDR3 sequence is CASSLQGTSAETQYF. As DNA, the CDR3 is TGTGCCAGCAGCCTTCAAGGGACATCTGCAGAGACCCAGTACTTC.